Each of the 5 T cell receptor beta chains below was sequenced from the same sample in a study of blood T cells in healthy people across ages. A J-beta primer mix and a sample-barcoded 5' primer were used in a second PCR of roughly 7 to 12 cycles. Each CDR3 protein gets one entry after TCRdb re-called the 5' RACE reads with MiXCR. The table shows more than 550,000 distinct CDR3 sequences, with 20% to 25% occurring only once. Specimen: blood. These receptors originate from an older man in good health.

This clonotype was seen only a few times. The V call is TRBV20-1, the J call TRBJ1-2; possible D gene TRBD1, 5 bases. The germline V gene encodes CDR1 DFQATT and CDR2 SNEGSKA (reference sequence). The CDR3 runs to 11 residues. Trimming removed 2 bases from V and 7 bases from J, with 8 bases in between. CDR3 protein: CSARSTGGYTF. In DNA form, the CDR3 reads TGCAGTGCTAGATCAACAGGTGGCTACACCTTC.

The rearrangement joins TRBV12-3 or TRBV12-4 to TRBJ1-3, with D hard to call. There are 12 residues in the CDR3. V was clipped by 6 bases and J by 4 bases, with 7 bases between them. The CDR3 loop is CASSPFGNTIYF. The CDR3 region has the DNA TGTGCCAGCAGCCCCTTCGGAAACACCATATATTTT.

This clonotype was seen more than once but under ten times. J is TRBJ2-5 and V is TRBV29-1, with D tentatively TRBD2 (5 bases). The better agreement between TRBJ2-7 and the DNA end casts doubt on the J call. The CDR3 is made up of 11 amino acids. Germline-derived CDR1 and CDR2 are SQVTM and ANQGSEA. CDR3 sequence: CSVADYYEQYV. CDR3 DNA sequence: TGCAGCGTCGCCGACTACTACGAGCAGTACGTC.

This clonotype occurred a few times. J is TRBJ2-7 and V is TRBV20-1; 7 nucleotides agree with TRBD1. CDR3 size: 13 residues. Looked up from germline, CDR1 is DFQATT and CDR2 is SNEGSKA (reference sequence). With V trimmed by 6 bases and J by 3 bases, 8 bases remained unmatched. This CDR3 is CSAAGTAIYEQYF. CDR3 nucleotide sequence: TGCAGTGCCGCCGGGACAGCTATCTACGAGCAGTACTTC.

Remarks on this clonotype: The junction departs from the called germline gene at one end, perhaps through a read error. The chain joins TRBV2 to TRBJ2-7, with D uncertain. The CDR3 length is 10 residues. Germline V lookup: CDR1 SNHLY, CDR2 FYNNEI. The CDR3 DNA reads TGTGTCAGCAAGGGCTTCGAGCAGTACTTC. Translation: CVSKGFEQYF.